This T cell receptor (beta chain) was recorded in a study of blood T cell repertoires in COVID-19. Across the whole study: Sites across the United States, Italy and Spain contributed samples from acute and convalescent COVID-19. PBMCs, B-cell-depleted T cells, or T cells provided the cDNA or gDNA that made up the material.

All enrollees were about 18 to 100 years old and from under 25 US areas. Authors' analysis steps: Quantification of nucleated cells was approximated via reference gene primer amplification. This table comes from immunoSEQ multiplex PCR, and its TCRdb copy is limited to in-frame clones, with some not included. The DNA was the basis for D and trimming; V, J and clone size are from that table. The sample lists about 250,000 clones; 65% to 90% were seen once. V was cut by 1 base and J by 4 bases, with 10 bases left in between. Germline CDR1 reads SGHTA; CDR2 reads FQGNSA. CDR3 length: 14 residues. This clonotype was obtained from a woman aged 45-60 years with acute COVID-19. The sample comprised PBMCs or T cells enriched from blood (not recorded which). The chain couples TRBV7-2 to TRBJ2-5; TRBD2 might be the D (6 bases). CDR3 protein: CASSLDQRVETQYF. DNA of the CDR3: TGTGCCAGCAGCTTAGATCAGCGGGTAGAGACCCAGTACTTC.